Given below is one T cell receptor (beta chain) in context. Its cognate antigen is unknown. The CDR3 totals 15 residues. Germline CDR1 and CDR2: SGHTA and FQGTGA. The V gene end was trimmed by 6 bases and the J gene end by 4 bases; junction bases not matched to a gene: 8. The sample originates from a study of T cell therapy after organ transplantation. Study overall: T cells were expanded about 2 weeks with 30 CMV class I/II epitopes.

Study-wide findings and caveats: In nonresponders, reduced coverage from low CD8+ yield may limit detected expansions.

The table came from immunoSEQ multiplex PCR; TCRdb's copy has only in-frame clones and leaves some out. This table has 51,000 or so clones, about 94% appearing once. The chain is built from TRBV7-3 and TRBJ1-1, with TRBD1 matching over 10 bases. The source of this sequence is a human patient who had received a solid organ transplant and had CMV disease. Sequenced here: CD8+ T cells from blood, sampled before autologous CMV-specific T cell therapy. The CDR3 DNA reads TGTGCCAGCAGACCGGGACAGGGGCACCCCACTGAAGCTTTCTTT. Amino acid sequence: CASRPGQGHPTEAFF.